A selection of T cell receptor beta chains follows, all from one sample in a study of blood T cell repertoires in COVID-19. Using immunoSEQ multiplex PCR, the repertoire was profiled, and TCRdb retains in-frame clones only, with some absent. The data contain 80,000 to 100,000 clones, about four fifths of them singletons. Sequenced sample: peripheral blood. The receptors were gathered from a man between 65 and 79 years old with acute or convalescent COVID-19. Each CDR3 is given with its conserved first and last residue. The D gene is left open where the match is weak. Clone size is not always given. Where it is, it says once, few, many or a class for expanded clones.

V	D	J	size	DNA	CDR3
TRBV28	TRBD1	TRBJ1-2	.	TGTGCCAGCAGTTTAACGGGACAGCAGCGGGACACCTTC	CASSLTGQQRDTF
TRBV7-8	TRBD1	TRBJ2-6	few	TGTGCCAGCAGCCCCAGGGACAGGGGTTTTACTGGGGCCAACGTCCTGACTTTC	CASSPRDRGFTGANVLTF
TRBV7-9	.	TRBJ2-5	.	TGTGCCAGCAGCCAAGAGATTAAGACCCAGTACTTC	CASSQEIKTQYF
TRBV5-5	.	TRBJ2-5	.	TGTGCCAGCAGCGGCAGGCAGGGGAAGACCCAGTACTTC	CASSGRQGKTQYF
TRBV7-3	TRBD2	TRBJ2-5	.	TGTGCCAGCAGCCCACGACTAGCTCCACAAGAGACCCAGTACTTC	CASSPRLAPQETQYF
TRBV3-1/TRBV3-2	TRBD1	TRBJ2-4	.	TGTGCCAGCAGCCAGGAACAGGGGACCATTCAGTACTTC	CASSQEQGTIQYF
TRBV9	.	TRBJ2-1	.	TGTGCCAGCTCACCGCGGGGATCCAACTACAATGAGCAGTTCTTC	CASSPRGSNYNEQFF
TRBV13	.	TRBJ2-2	.	TGTGCCAGCAGCTTCTTTACCGGGGAGCTGTTTTTT	CASSFFTGELFF
TRBV28	.	TRBJ1-6	.	TGTGCCAGCAGCCTAAGCTTGCAATCACCCCTCCACTTT	CASSLSLQSPLHF
TRBV5-4	TRBD1	TRBJ2-1	few	TGTGCCAGCAGCCGTGAAGGGGGCGGCTCCTACAATGAGCAGTTCTTC	CASSREGGGSYNEQFF
TRBV28	.	TRBJ2-7	once	TGTGCCAGCGGGGGCCCCGGCGAGCAGTACTTC	CASGGPGEQYF
TRBV29-1	TRBD1	TRBJ1-5	.	TGCAGCGCTCAGGGGGCGAGCAATCAGCCCCAGCATTTT	CSAQGASNQPQHF
TRBV7-8	.	TRBJ1-1	once	TGTGCCAGCAGCACATACAGGGAGACTGAAGCTTTCTTT	CASSTYRETEAFF
TRBV28	.	TRBJ2-7	.	TGTGCCAGCAGTCTCCTAGGACTTAGGGAGCAGTACTTC	CASSLLGLREQYF
TRBV2	TRBD2	TRBJ2-3	.	TGTGCCCTTGGGACTAGCGGGAGAACAGATACGCAGTATTTT	CALGTSGRTDTQYF
TRBV29-1	.	TRBJ2-2	.	TGCAGCGTTGGTCTCTTCACCGGGGGCACCGGGGAGCTGTTTTTT	CSVGLFTGGTGELFF
TRBV2	.	TRBJ1-1	.	TGTGCCAGCATCTATCGGACTGAAGCTTTCTTT	CASIYRTEAFF
TRBV28	TRBD1	TRBJ2-7	.	TGTGCCAGCAGTTTATGGGGACAGTCGGGCGAGCAGTACTTC	CASSLWGQSGEQYF
TRBV28	TRBD1	TRBJ2-2	.	TGTGCCAGCAGTCCTATCGGGACAGACACCGGGGAGCTGTTTTTT	CASSPIGTDTGELFF
TRBV19	.	TRBJ2-1	.	TGTGCCAGTAGTACTTACAGGGGGGGTGAGCAGTTCTTC	CASSTYRGGEQFF
TRBV9	.	TRBJ1-2	.	TGTGCCAGCAGCGTGCCTCCGGGGGGCGGGAACTATGGCTACACCTTC	CASSVPPGGGNYGYTF
TRBV6-2/TRBV6-3	TRBD2	TRBJ2-3	.	TGTGCCAGCAGTTACTCTGGCGGGAGAGCAGATACGCAGTATTTT	CASSYSGGRADTQYF
TRBV6-6	.	TRBJ2-3	.	TGTGCCAGCAGAACGGAGGGCCCAGGCACAGATACGCAGTATTTT	CASRTEGPGTDTQYF
TRBV28	TRBD1	TRBJ1-5	.	TGTGCCAGCAGAGTAGGGGACAGGGATAATCAGCCCCAGCATTTT	CASRVGDRDNQPQHF
TRBV6-5	.	TRBJ2-7	.	TGTGCCAGCACGGCGGGGACCGAGCAGTACTTC	CASTAGTEQYF
TRBV7-8	TRBD1	TRBJ2-3	.	TGTGCCAGCAGCTTAGCGAAAGGGACAGGGATCACAGATACGCAGTATTTT	CASSLAKGTGITDTQYF
TRBV14	.	TRBJ1-2	.	TGTGCCAGCAGCCAAGATCGCGCGAGAACCGGCTACACCTTC	CASSQDRARTGYTF